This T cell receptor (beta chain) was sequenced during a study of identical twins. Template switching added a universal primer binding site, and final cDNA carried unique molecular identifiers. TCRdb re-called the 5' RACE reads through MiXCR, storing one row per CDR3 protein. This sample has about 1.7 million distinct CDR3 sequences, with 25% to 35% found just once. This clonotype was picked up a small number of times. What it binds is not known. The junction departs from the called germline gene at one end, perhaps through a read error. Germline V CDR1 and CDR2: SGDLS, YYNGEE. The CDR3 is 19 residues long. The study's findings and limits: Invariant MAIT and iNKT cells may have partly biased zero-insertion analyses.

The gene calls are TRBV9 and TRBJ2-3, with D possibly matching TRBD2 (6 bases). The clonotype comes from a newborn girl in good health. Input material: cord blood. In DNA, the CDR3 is TGTGCCTGCAGCGCCATCCGGGTTTCGGTAGCGGACCCAGGGGATACGCAGTATTTT. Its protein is CACSAIRVSVADPGDTQYF.